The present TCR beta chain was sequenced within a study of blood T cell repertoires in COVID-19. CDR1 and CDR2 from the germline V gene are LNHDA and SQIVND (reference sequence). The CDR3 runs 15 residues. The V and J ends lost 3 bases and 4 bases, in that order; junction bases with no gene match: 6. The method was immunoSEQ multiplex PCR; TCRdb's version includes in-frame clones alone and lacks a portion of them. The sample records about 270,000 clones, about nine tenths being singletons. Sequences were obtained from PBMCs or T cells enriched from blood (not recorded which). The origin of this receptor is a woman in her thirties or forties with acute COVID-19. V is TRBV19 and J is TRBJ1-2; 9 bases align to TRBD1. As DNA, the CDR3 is TGTGCCAGTAGTATTCCGGGACAGGGCCTCTATGGCTACACCTTC. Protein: CASSIPGQGLYGYTF. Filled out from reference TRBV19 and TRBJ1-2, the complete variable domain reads DGGITQSPKYLFRKEGQNVTLSCEQNLNHDAMYWYRQDPGQGLRLIYYSQIVNDFQKGDIAEGYSVSREKKESFPLTVTSAQKNPTAFYLCASSIPGQGLYGYTFGSGTRLTVV.